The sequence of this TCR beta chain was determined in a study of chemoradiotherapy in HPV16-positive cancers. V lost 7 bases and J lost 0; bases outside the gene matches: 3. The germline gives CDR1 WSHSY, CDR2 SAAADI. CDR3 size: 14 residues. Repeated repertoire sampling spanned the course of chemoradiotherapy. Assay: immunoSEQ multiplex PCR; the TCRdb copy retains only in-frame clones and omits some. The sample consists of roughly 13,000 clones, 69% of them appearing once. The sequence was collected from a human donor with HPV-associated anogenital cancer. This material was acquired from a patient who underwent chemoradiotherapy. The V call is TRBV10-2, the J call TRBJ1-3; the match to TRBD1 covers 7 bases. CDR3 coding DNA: TGCGCCAGCACGACAGGGATCTCTGGAAACACCATATATTTT. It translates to CASTTGISGNTIYF.